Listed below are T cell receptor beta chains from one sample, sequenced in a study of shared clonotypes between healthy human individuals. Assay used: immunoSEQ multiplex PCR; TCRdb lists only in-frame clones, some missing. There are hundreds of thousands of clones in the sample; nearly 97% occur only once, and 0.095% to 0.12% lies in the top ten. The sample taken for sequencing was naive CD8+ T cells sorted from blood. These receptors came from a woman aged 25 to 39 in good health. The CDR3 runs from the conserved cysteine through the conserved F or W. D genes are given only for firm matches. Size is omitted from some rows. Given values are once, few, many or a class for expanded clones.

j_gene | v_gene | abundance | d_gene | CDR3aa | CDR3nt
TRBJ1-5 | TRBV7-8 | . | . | CASSLAQGNRPQPQHF | TGTGCCAGCAGCTTAGCGCAGGGTAACCGTCCTCAGCCCCAGCATTTT
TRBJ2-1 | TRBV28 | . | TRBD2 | CASSPLAGGIDEQFF | TGTGCCAGCAGCCCCTTAGCGGGAGGGATCGATGAGCAGTTCTTC
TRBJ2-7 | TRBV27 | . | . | CASSLSVGTEQYF | TGTGCCAGCAGTTTATCCGTAGGAACCGAGCAGTACTTC
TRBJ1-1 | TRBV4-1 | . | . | CASSQLRNTEAFF | TGCGCCAGCAGCCAGCTAAGGAACACTGAAGCTTTCTTT
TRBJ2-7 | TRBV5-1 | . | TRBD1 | CASSAGTGWGYEQYF | TGCGCCAGCAGCGCGGGGACAGGGTGGGGCTACGAGCAGTACTTC
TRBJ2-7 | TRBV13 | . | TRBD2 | CASSIGGGADFYEQYF | TGTGCCAGCAGCATTGGGGGAGGGGCGGACTTCTACGAGCAGTACTTC
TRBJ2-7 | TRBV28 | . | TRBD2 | CASWAGVISYEQYF | TGTGCCAGCTGGGCGGGAGTAATATCCTACGAGCAGTACTTC
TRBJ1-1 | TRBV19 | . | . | CASSRHGRSNTEAFF | TGTGCCAGTAGTAGACATGGGCGGTCGAACACTGAAGCTTTCTTT
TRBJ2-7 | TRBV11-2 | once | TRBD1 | CASSLVGGQGRDEQYF | TGTGCCAGCAGCTTAGTGGGAGGACAGGGTCGGGACGAGCAGTACTTC
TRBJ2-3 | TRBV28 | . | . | CASSLQVSSTDTQYF | TGTGCCAGCAGTTTACAGGTTTCTAGCACAGATACGCAGTATTTT
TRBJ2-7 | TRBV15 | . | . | CATSSLGETHSYEQYF | TGTGCCACCAGCTCTTTGGGGGAGACCCACTCCTACGAGCAGTACTTC
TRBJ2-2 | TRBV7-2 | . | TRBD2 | CASSDPSGRAPGELFF | TGTGCCAGCAGCGACCCTAGCGGGAGGGCCCCCGGGGAGCTGTTTTTT
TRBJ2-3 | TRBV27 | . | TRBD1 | CASSFTTGVFTDTQYF | TGTGCCAGCAGTTTTACAACAGGGGTTTTCACAGATACGCAGTATTTT
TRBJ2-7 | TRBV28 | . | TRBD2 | CASSLPLAGDYEQYF | TGTGCCAGCAGTTTACCACTAGCGGGAGACTACGAGCAGTACTTC
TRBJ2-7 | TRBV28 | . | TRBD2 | CGVTSGLTYEQYF | TGTGGGGTGACTAGCGGGTTAACCTACGAGCAGTACTTC
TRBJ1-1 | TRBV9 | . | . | CASSVGDTNTEAFF | TGTGCCAGCAGCGTAGGAGACACGAACACTGAAGCTTTCTTT
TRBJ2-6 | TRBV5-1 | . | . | CASSRSSYGANVLTF | TGCGCCAGCAGCCGTTCAAGTTACGGGGCCAACGTCCTGACTTTC
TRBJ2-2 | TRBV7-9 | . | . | CASSFSPVGRRYTGELFF | TGTGCCAGCAGTTTCAGCCCGGTTGGGCGGAGATACACCGGGGAGCTGTTTTTT
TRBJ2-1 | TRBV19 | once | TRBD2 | CASSIGTSDTNEQFF | TGTGCCAGTAGTATAGGGACTAGCGACACCAATGAGCAGTTCTTC
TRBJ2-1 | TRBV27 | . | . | CASRQYNEQFF | TGTGCCAGCAGACAATACAATGAGCAGTTCTTC
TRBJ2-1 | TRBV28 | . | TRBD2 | CASSFDSGSYNEQFF | TGTGCCAGCAGTTTCGATAGCGGGAGTTACAATGAGCAGTTCTTC
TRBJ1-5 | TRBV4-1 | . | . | CASSQDSTSNQPQHF | TGCGCCAGCAGCCAAGATTCCACCAGCAATCAGCCCCAGCATTTT
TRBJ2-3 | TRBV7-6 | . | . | CASSLFGGSDTQYF | TGTGCCAGCAGCTTATTCGGGGGCTCGGATACGCAGTATTTT
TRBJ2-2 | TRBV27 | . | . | CASSLMAKNTGELFF | TGTGCCAGCAGTTTAATGGCTAAGAACACCGGGGAGCTGTTTTTT
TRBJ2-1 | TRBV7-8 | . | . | CASSLVTWGNEQFF | TGTGCCAGCAGCTTAGTAACCTGGGGCAATGAGCAGTTCTTC
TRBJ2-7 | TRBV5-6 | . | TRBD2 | CASSPGLAHEQYF | TGTGCCAGCAGCCCGGGACTAGCACACGAGCAGTACTTC
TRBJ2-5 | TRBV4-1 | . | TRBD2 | CASSYRSSGEETQYF | TGCGCCAGCAGCTATCGCTCTAGCGGGGAAGAGACCCAGTACTTC
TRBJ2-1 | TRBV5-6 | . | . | CASSLERSPSYNEQFF | TGTGCCAGCAGCTTGGAGCGGAGCCCCTCCTACAATGAGCAGTTCTTC
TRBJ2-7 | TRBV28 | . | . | CASSLLYGTSETSYEQYF | TGTGCCAGCAGTTTATTGTACGGGACATCGGAGACTTCCTACGAGCAGTACTTC
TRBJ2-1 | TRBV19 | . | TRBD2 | CASSPLAVNEQFF | TGTGCCAGTAGTCCACTAGCGGTCAATGAGCAGTTCTTC
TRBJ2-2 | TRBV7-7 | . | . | CASSPQGVAGELFF | TGTGCCAGCAGCCCCCAAGGTGTGGCCGGGGAGCTGTTTTTT
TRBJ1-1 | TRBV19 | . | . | CASSHPQWGQGPPRMNTEAFF | TGTGCCAGTAGTCATCCTCAGTGGGGACAAGGCCCACCCAGAATGAACACTGAAGCTTTCTTT
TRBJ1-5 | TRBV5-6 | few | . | CASSFAGDQPQHF | TGTGCCAGCAGCTTCGCCGGAGATCAGCCCCAGCATTTT
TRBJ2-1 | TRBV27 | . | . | CASSYPGAGNEQFF | TGTGCCAGCAGTTACCCGGGGGCCGGGAATGAGCAGTTCTTC
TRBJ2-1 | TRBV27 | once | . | CASSPGYNEQFF | TGTGCCAGCAGCCCGGGCTACAATGAGCAGTTCTTC
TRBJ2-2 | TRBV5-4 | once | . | CASSLRRTPVTNTGELFF | TGTGCCAGCAGCTTGAGGAGGACACCCGTCACGAACACCGGGGAGCTGTTTTTT
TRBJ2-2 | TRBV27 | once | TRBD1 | CASRPGQDTGELFF | TGTGCCAGCAGACCGGGACAGGACACCGGGGAGCTGTTTTTT
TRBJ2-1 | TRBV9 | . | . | CASSVVGFEQFF | TGTGCCAGCAGCGTAGTTGGGTTTGAGCAGTTCTTC
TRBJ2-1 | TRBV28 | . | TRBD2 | CASSLRLAGQRGNEQFF | TGTGCCAGCAGTTTAAGGCTAGCGGGACAACGGGGCAATGAGCAGTTCTTC
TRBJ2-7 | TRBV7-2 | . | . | CASSLDGWDVGIGYEQYF | TGTGCCAGCAGCTTAGACGGCTGGGACGTAGGAATCGGCTACGAGCAGTACTTC
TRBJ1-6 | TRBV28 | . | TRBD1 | CASRPVTGRRSPLHF | TGTGCCAGCAGACCAGTGACAGGGAGGCGATCACCCCTCCACTTT
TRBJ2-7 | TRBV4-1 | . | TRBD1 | CASSQRAGTEIYEQYF | TGCGCCAGCAGCCAACGGGCCGGGACAGAGATCTACGAGCAGTACTTC
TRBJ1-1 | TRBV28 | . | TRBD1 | CASSLTGTGTEAFF | TGTGCCAGCAGTTTGACAGGGACCGGCACTGAAGCTTTCTTT
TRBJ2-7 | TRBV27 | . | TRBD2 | CASSLEGSGRINEQYF | TGTGCCAGCAGCTTAGAGGGTAGCGGGAGGATCAACGAGCAGTACTTC
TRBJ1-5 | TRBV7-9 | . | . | CASSPDRDQPQHF | TGTGCCAGCAGCCCTGACAGAGATCAGCCCCAGCATTTT
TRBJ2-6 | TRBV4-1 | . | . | CASSPFSGANKGANVLTF | TGCGCCAGCAGCCCCTTTTCGGGTGCAAACAAGGGGGCCAACGTCCTGACTTTC
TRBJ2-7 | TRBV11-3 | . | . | CASRGKGPSYEQYF | TGTGCCAGCAGGGGTAAGGGACCGTCCTACGAGCAGTACTTC
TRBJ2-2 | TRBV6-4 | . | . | CASSDSIDFNTGELFF | TGTGCCAGCAGTGACTCTATCGATTTCAACACCGGGGAGCTGTTTTTT
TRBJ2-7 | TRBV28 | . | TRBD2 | CASSFQRERYEQYF | TGTGCCAGCAGTTTCCAGCGGGAGCGCTACGAGCAGTACTTC
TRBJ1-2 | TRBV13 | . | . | CASSLGLYGYTF | TGTGCCAGCAGCTTAGGACTGTATGGCTACACCTTC
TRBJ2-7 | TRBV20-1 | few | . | CSARAGYF | TGCAGTGCTAGAGCGGGGTACTTC
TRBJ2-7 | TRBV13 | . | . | CASSFYKSYEQYF | TGTGCCAGCAGCTTTTACAAGAGTTACGAGCAGTACTTC
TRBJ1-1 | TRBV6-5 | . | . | CASSYAGNTEAFF | TGTGCCAGCAGTTACGCAGGAAACACTGAAGCTTTCTTT